The 25 T cell receptor beta chains reported below all come from one sample, sequenced in a study of cytomegalovirus exposure and HLA in healthy donors. This PCR relied on a set of 60 Vbeta primers and 13 Jbeta primers. TCRdb's table, derived via immunoSEQ multiplex PCR, lists solely in-frame clones and lacks some. In the table there are under 200,000 clones, 65% to 85% of which are singletons. Sequences were obtained from PBMCs. Receptor source: a woman in her twenties or thirties in good health and CMV-seropositive.

V gene TRBV29-1 combines with J gene TRBJ1-2; 9 bases map to TRBD1. Germline CDR1 and CDR2: SQVTM and ANQGSEA. This CDR3 has 13 residues. V lost 6 bases to trimming and J lost 2 bases; unmatched junction nucleotides: 4. CDR3 DNA: TGCAGCGTCAGCGACAGGGGGAACTATGGCTACACCTTC. Its protein is CSVSDRGNYGYTF.

Only one count was recorded for this clone. The chain recombines TRBV5-1 with TRBJ2-7, with D perhaps matching TRBD2 (6 bases). CDR1 and CDR2 (germline): SGHRS, YFSETQ. Trimming removed 3 bases at V and 0 bases at J, with 10 bases between. This CDR3 has 14 amino acids. The CDR3 spells CASSSSGSSYEQYF. In nucleotides, the CDR3 is TGCGCCAGCAGCTCGTCCGGGAGCTCCTACGAGCAGTACTTC.

This clone was recorded a few times. The chain joins TRBV29-1 to TRBJ1-2, with D possibly being TRBD1 (6 bases). This CDR3 is 13 amino acids long. The V and J ends lost 4 bases and 7 bases respectively, with 16 bases between them. Germline CDR1 is SQVTM and CDR2 is ANQGSEA. The CDR3 reads CSVGTPGAVGYTF. The DNA for the CDR3 is TGCAGCGTTGGTACCCCAGGGGCGGTTGGCTACACCTTC.

V gene TRBV9 combines with J gene TRBJ2-2; D uncertain. The germline V gene has CDR1 SGDLS and CDR2 YYNGEE. V dropped 0 bases and J dropped 1 base, with 4 bases sitting between them. This CDR3 has 14 amino acids. The CDR3 loop reads CASSVDGNTGELFF. In DNA form, the CDR3 reads TGTGCCAGCAGCGTAGACGGGAACACCGGGGAGCTGTTTTTT.

The chain uses TRBV19 and TRBJ1-2; TRBD1 agrees at 7 bases. Trimming took 6 bases from V and 7 from J; bases not matched to a gene: 8. The length of the CDR3 is 13 residues. Germline-derived CDR1 and CDR2 are LNHDA and SQIVND (reference sequence). CDR3 residues: CASSLTTGFGYTF. The CDR3 bases are TGTGCCAGTAGCCTAACGACAGGGTTTGGCTACACCTTC.

The chain links TRBV5-1 to TRBJ2-1; TRBD2 matches 7 bases. Losses at the gene ends were 0 bases for V and 1 base for J; bases not matched to a gene: 7. Germline V gene lookup returns CDR1 SGHRS and CDR2 YFSETQ. The CDR3 contains 17 residues. This CDR3 reads CASSLVSSGPSYNEQFF. The CDR3 nucleotides read TGCGCCAGCAGCTTGGTATCTAGCGGCCCATCCTACAATGAGCAGTTCTTC.

This sequence joins TRBV7-8 and TRBJ2-6; 7 bases agree with TRBD2. This CDR3 spans 18 amino acids. The germline CDR1 and CDR2 sequences are SGHVS and FQNEAQ. The trim removed 1 base at V and 0 bases at J, leaving 6 bases unmatched. This CDR3 is CASSLEGGRASGANVLTF. CDR3 in DNA: TGTGCCAGCAGCTTAGAGGGAGGGAGGGCCTCTGGGGCCAACGTCCTGACTTTC. The full variable domain, with the rest looked up from reference TRBV7-8 and TRBJ2-6, is GAGVSQSPRYKVAKRGQDVALRCDPISGHVSLFWYQQALGQGPEFLTYFQNEAQLDKSGLPSDRFFAERPEGSVSTLKIQRTQQEDSAVYLCASSLEGGRASGANVLTFGAGSRLTVL.

The J gene is TRBJ2-5, the V gene TRBV25-1; D uncertain. CDR1 MGHDK and CDR2 SYGVNS come from the germline V gene. The CDR3 extends over 11 amino acids. Trimming pared 5 bases from V and 2 bases from J, leaving 3 bases between. CDR3 region: CASSQQETQYF. DNA for the CDR3: TGTGCCAGCAGTCAACAAGAGACCCAGTACTTC.

The rearrangement uses TRBV11-1 and TRBJ1-2, with TRBD1 as a possible D gene (5 bases). Germline CDR1 SGHAT, CDR2 FQDESV (reference sequence). This CDR3 is built from 15 residues. V lost 5 bases to trimming and J lost 3 bases, with 16 bases between them. CDR3 amino acids: CASSPGIGEDYGYTF. The CDR3 DNA follows: TGTGCCAGCAGCCCCGGGATAGGGGAGGACTATGGCTACACCTTC.

The chain links TRBV7-9 to TRBJ2-7; 8 bases are shared with TRBD2. The trim removed 5 bases at V and 0 bases at J, leaving 6 bases unmatched. This CDR3 has 15 amino acids. Germline V gene data show CDR1 as SEHNR and CDR2 as FQNEAQ (reference sequence). The chain's CDR3 is CASSARGRFSYEQYF. The DNA for the CDR3 is TGTGCCAGCAGCGCCCGCGGGAGGTTCTCCTACGAGCAGTACTTC.

This clone was picked up a small number of times. For the CDR3, the DNA is TGTGCCAGCAGTTCCGAGGGTGAGCAGTTCTTC. Residues: CASSSEGEQFF. V is TRBV6-5 and J is TRBJ2-1; D possibly corresponds to TRBD2 (5 bases). The V gene's germline CDR1 is MNHEY and CDR2 SVGAGI. The CDR3 is 11 residues long. Trimming removed 4 bases at V and 9 bases at J, with 7 bases between.

The chain combines TRBV6-5 with TRBJ2-5; tentatively, D is TRBD1 (6 bases). Germline assignment: CDR1 MNHEY and CDR2 SVGAGI. Trimming stripped 5 bases from V and 5 bases from J, with 18 bases between. The CDR3 sequence is 15 residues long. CDR3 in DNA: TGTGCCAGCAGTCCAGGCAGGGGAAAGGGGGAGACCCAGTACTTC. Protein sequence: CASSPGRGKGETQYF.

The rearrangement joins TRBV7-2 to TRBJ2-2; TRBD2 might be the D (5 bases). Trimming took 5 bases from V and 2 from J, leaving 15 bases between them. Germline CDR1 reads SGHTA; CDR2 reads FQGNSA. CDR3 length: 16 residues. CDR3 sequence (DNA): TGTGCCAGCAGCCGATGGACTGTCTTTAACACCGGGGAGCTGTTTTTT. Translated: CASSRWTVFNTGELFF.

V and J are TRBV6-5 and TRBJ1-1, with TRBD1 matching 7 bases. Germline values: CDR1 MNHEY, CDR2 SVGAGI. The V and J ends lost 5 bases and 3 bases, in that order; junction bases with no gene match: 3. The CDR3 loop spans 13 amino acids. The DNA for the CDR3 is TGTGCCAGCAGTAGAGGGGGCTACACTGAAGCTTTCTTT. It codes for CASSRGGYTEAFF.

The CDR3 sequence is CASSILTVSGTDTQYF. The CDR3 DNA follows: TGTGCCAGTAGTATACTGACAGTCTCCGGCACAGATACGCAGTATTTT. The chain couples TRBV19 to TRBJ2-3; possible D gene TRBD1, 5 bases. There are 16 residues in the CDR3. The V gene lost 2 bases and the J gene lost 1 base, with 13 bases spanning the gap. Germline V gene sequence: CDR1 LNHDA, CDR2 SQIVND (reference sequence).

The rearrangement links TRBV7-8 to TRBJ2-5; 10 nucleotides agree with TRBD2. V lost 5 bases, J lost 3 bases, and 9 bases stayed unmatched. This CDR3 comprises 16 residues. Germline V gene sequence: CDR1 SGHVS, CDR2 FQNEAQ. CDR3 protein: CASSPHRGLAEETQYF. The CDR3 nucleotides read TGTGCCAGCAGCCCACACCGAGGACTAGCGGAAGAGACCCAGTACTTC.

The V and J genes are TRBV2 and TRBJ1-5; 7 nucleotides line up with TRBD1. The ends lost 4 bases at V and 6 bases at J; junction bases unmatched: 9. The V gene's germline CDR1 is SNHLY and CDR2 FYNNEI. The CDR3 loop spans 15 amino acids. CDR3 protein: CASSGEQGKSQPQHF. The CDR3, as DNA: TGTGCCAGCAGTGGGGAACAGGGGAAAAGTCAGCCCCAGCATTTT.

The chain is built from TRBV28 and TRBJ1-5, with D perhaps TRBD1 (5 bases). The CDR3 has 16 amino acids. Germline V gene lookup returns CDR1 MDHEN and CDR2 SYDVKM. The germline V and J ends were trimmed by 8 bases and 1 base, with 18 bases remaining between them. The chain's CDR3 is CASSSQDGGSNQPQHF. The DNA of the CDR3 is TGTGCCAGCTCGAGCCAAGACGGGGGGAGCAATCAGCCCCAGCATTTT.

The chain combines TRBV15 with TRBJ1-4; D gene unclear. The CDR3 is 15 amino acids. V lost 3 bases and J 8 bases, leaving 16 bases between the germline ends. Germline V gene sequence: CDR1 LNHNV, CDR2 YYDKDF (reference sequence). The CDR3 reads CATSRPRAGWEKLFF. CDR3 sequence (DNA): TGTGCCACCAGCAGGCCGAGGGCGGGTTGGGAAAAACTGTTTTTT. The full variable domain, its missing parts supplied by reference TRBV15 and TRBJ1-4, is DAMVIQNPRYQVTQFGKPVTLSCSQTLNHNVMYWYQQKSSQAPKLLFHYYDKDFNNEADTPDNFQSRRPNTSFCFLDIRSPGLGDTAMYLCATSRPRAGWEKLFFGSGTQLSVL.

Only one count was recorded for this clone. The gene calls are TRBV11-3 and TRBJ2-5; D perhaps matches TRBD2 (5 bases). The CDR3 sequence is 15 residues long. Trimming shortened V by 0 bases and J by 0 bases, and 8 bases separated the two germline ends. Looked up from germline, CDR1 is SGHNT and CDR2 is YENEEA. The chain's CDR3 is CASSLDSGYQETQYF. CDR3 DNA: TGTGCCAGCAGCTTAGATTCGGGGTACCAAGAGACCCAGTACTTC.

A word on this clone: An end of the junction differs from the germline gene, which may be a read error. The CDR3 nucleotides read TGTTCCAGCAGCTTAGGGACAGGGATTCAAGAGACCCAGTACTTC. This sequence encodes CSSSLGTGIQETQYF. V is TRBV7-9 and J is TRBJ2-5, with 9 bases identical to TRBD1. This CDR3 region has 15 residues. The germline CDR1 and CDR2 sequences are SEHNR and FQNEAQ (reference sequence).

V is TRBV7-2 and J is TRBJ2-1, with 7 positions matching TRBD2. Per the germline V gene, CDR1 is SGHTA and CDR2 is FQGNSA. The ends lost 2 bases at V and 5 bases at J; junction bases unmatched: 6. The CDR3 totals 15 residues. CDR3 loop: CASSLPTSAHNEQFF. CDR3 coding DNA: TGTGCCAGCAGCTTACCTACTAGCGCCCACAATGAGCAGTTCTTC. The full variable domain, in which reference TRBV7-2 and TRBJ2-1 provide the parts outside the CDR3, is GAGVSQSPSNKVTEKGKDVELRCDPISGHTALYWYRQSLGQGLEFLIYFQGNSAPDKSGLPSDRFSAERTGGSVSTLTIQRTQQEDSAVYLCASSLPTSAHNEQFFGPGTRLTVL.

The chain is built from TRBV13 and TRBJ1-1, with 12 bases aligning to TRBD1. After removal of 6 bases from V and 4 bases from J, the junction contained 6 bases not matched to a gene. The germline gives CDR1 PRHDT, CDR2 FYEKMQ (reference sequence). This CDR3 is 15 amino acids long. Here the CDR3 reads CASSSGTGGSTEAFF. DNA of the CDR3: TGTGCCAGCAGTTCCGGGACAGGGGGCTCCACTGAAGCTTTCTTT.

The rearrangement links TRBV19 to TRBJ2-7, with 8 bases that match TRBD1. Trimming removed 6 bases from V and 3 bases from J; junction bases left unmatched: 7. This CDR3 has 14 amino acids. Germline V gene sequence: CDR1 LNHDA, CDR2 SQIVND (reference sequence). CDR3 sequence reads: CASRDGTGFYEQYF. The DNA for the CDR3 is TGTGCCAGTAGGGACGGGACAGGCTTCTACGAGCAGTACTTC.

The rearrangement links TRBV5-6 to TRBJ1-5, with D possibly TRBD1 on 5 matching bases. The V gene's germline CDR1 is SGHDT and CDR2 YYEEEE. Trimming removed 0 bases from V and 1 base from J, with 11 bases in between. The CDR3 has 16 residues. The CDR3 bases are TGTGCCAGCAGCTTGGACGGGGGTCTGAGCAATCAGCCCCAGCATTTT. Protein: CASSLDGGLSNQPQHF.